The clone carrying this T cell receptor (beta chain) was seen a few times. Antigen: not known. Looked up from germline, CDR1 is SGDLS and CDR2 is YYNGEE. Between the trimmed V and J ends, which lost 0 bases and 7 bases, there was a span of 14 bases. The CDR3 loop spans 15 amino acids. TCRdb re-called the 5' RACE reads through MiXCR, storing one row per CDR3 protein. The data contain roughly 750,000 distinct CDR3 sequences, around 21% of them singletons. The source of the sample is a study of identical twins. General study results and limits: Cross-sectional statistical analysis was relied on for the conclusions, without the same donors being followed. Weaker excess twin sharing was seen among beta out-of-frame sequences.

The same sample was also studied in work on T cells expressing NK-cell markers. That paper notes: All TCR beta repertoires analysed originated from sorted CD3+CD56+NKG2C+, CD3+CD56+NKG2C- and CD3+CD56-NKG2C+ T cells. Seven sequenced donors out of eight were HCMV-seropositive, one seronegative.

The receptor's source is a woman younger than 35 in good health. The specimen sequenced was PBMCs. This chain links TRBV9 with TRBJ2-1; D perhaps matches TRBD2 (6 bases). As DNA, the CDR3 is TGTGCCAGCAGCGTAGCTAGACGGGGGTGGAATGAGCAGTTCTTC. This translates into CASSVARRGWNEQFF.